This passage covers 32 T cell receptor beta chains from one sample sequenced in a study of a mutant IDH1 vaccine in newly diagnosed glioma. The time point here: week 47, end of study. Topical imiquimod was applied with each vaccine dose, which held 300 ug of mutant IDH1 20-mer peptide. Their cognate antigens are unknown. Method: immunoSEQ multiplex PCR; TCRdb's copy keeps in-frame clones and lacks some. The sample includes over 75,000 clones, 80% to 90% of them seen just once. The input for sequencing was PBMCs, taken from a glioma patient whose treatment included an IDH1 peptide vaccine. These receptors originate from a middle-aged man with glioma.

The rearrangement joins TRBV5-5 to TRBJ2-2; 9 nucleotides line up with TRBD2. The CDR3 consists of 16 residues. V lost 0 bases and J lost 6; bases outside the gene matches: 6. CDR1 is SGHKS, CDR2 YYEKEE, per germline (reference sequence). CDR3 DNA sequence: TGTGCCAGCAGCTTGGCCTCGTTAGCGGGAGCCGGGGAGCTGTTTTTT. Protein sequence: CASSLASLAGAGELFF.

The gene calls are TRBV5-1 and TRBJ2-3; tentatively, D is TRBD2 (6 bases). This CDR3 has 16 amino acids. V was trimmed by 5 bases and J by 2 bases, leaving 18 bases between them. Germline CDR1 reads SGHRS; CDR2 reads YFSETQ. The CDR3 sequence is CASRSRDWRLTDTQYF. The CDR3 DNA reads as TGCGCCAGCAGATCCCGGGACTGGCGCCTCACAGATACGCAGTATTTT.

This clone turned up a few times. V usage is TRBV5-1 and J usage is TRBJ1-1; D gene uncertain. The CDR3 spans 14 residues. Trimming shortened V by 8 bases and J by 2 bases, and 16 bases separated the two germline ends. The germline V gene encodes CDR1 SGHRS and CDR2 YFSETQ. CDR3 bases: TGCGCCAGTAAACAGTCGACTGTAAACACTGAAGCTTTCTTT. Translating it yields CASKQSTVNTEAFF.

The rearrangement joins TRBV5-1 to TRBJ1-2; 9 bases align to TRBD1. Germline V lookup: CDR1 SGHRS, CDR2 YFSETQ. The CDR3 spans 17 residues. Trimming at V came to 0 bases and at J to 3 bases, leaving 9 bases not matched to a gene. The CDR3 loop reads CASSLEGYRGRDYGYTF. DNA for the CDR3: TGCGCCAGCAGCTTGGAAGGGTACAGGGGGCGCGACTATGGCTACACCTTC.

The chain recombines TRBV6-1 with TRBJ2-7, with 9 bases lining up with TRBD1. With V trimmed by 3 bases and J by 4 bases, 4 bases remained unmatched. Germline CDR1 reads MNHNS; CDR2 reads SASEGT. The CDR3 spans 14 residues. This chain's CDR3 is CASSDSGTGYEQYF. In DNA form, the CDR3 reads TGTGCCAGCAGTGACTCCGGGACAGGGTACGAGCAGTACTTC.

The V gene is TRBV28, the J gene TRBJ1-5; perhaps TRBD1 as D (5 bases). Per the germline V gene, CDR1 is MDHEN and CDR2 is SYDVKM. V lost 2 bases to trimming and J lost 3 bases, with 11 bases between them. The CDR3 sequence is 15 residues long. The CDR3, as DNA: TGTGCCAGCAGTTTACCAGGGACTAACAATCAGCCCCAGCATTTT. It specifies CASSLPGTNNQPQHF.

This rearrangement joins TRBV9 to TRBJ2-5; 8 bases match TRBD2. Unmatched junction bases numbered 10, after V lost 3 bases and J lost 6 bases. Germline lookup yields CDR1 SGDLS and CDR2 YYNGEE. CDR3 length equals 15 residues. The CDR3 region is CASSGGGPKSKTQYF. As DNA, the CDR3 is TGTGCCAGCAGCGGCGGGGGGCCAAAATCCAAGACCCAGTACTTC.

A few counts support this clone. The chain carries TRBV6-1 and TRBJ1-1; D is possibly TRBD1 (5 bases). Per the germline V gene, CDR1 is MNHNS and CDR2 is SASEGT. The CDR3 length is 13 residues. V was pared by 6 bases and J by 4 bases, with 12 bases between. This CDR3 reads CASRGEGRTEAFF. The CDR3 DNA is TGTGCCAGCAGAGGAGAGGGGCGCACTGAAGCTTTCTTT.

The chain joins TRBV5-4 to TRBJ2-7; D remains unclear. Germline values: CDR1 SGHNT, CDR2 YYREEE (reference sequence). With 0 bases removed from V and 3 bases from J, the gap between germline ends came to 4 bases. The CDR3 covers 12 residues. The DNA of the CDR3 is TGTGCCAGCAGCTTGGGCCTCTACGAGCAGTACTTC. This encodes CASSLGLYEQYF. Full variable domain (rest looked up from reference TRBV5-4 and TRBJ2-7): ETGVTQSPTHLIKTRGQQVTLRCSSQSGHNTVSWYQQALGQGPQFIFQYYREEENGRGNFPPRFSGLQFPNYSSELNVNALELDDSALYLCASSLGLYEQYFGPGTRLTVT.

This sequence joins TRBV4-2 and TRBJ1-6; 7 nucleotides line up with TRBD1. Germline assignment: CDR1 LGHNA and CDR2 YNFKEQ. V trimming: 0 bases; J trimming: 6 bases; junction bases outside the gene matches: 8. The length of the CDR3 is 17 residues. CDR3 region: CASSQDRQGGVNSPLHF. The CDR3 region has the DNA TGTGCCAGCAGCCAAGATAGGCAGGGGGGCGTTAATTCACCCCTCCACTTT.

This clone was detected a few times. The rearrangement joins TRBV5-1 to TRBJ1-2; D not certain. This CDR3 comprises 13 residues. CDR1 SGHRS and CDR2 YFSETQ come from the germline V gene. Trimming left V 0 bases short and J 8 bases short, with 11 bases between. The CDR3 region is CASSLVQAIGYTF. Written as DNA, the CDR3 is TGCGCCAGCAGCTTGGTGCAGGCCATAGGCTACACCTTC.

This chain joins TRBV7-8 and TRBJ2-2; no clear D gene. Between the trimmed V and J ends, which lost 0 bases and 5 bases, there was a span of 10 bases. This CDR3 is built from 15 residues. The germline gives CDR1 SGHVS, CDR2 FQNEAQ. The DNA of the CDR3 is TGTGCCAGCAGCTTAGCCGCCCTGAGTACCGGGGAGCTGTTTTTT. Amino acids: CASSLAALSTGELFF.

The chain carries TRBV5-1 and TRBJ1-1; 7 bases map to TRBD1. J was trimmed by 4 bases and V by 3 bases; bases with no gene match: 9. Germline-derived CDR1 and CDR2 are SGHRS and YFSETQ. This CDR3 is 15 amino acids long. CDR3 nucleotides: TGCGCCAGCAGCTCCCCGACAGGGTCGTTCACTGAAGCTTTCTTT. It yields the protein CASSSPTGSFTEAFF.

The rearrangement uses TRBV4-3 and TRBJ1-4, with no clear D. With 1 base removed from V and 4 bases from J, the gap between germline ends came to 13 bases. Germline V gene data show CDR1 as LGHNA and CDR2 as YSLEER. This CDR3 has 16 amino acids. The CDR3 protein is CASSQANGAVNEKLFF. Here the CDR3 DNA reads TGCGCCAGCAGCCAAGCCAACGGCGCCGTTAATGAAAAACTGTTTTTT.

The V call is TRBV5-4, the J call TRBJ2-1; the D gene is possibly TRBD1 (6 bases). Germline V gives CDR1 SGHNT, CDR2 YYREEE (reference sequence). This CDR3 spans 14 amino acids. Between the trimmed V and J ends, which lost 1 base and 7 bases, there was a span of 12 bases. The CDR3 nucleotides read TGTGCCAGCAGCTTGAACAGGGATCGGAATGAGCAGTTCTTC. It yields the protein CASSLNRDRNEQFF.

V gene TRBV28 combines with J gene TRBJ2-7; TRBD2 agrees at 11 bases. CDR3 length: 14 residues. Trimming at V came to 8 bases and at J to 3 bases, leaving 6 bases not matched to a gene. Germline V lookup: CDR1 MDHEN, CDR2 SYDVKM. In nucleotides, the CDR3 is TGTGCCAGCCGTACTAGCGGGAGACTCTACGAGCAGTACTTC. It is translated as CASRTSGRLYEQYF. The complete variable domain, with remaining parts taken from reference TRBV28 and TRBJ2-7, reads DVKVTQSSRYLVKRTGEKVFLECVQDMDHENMFWYRQDPGLGLRLIYFSYDVKMKEKGDIPEGYSVSREKKERFSLILESASTNQTSMYLCASRTSGRLYEQYFGPGTRLTVT.

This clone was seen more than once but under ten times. Written as DNA, the CDR3 is TGTGCCAGCAGTTTGCTAGGGAACAATCAGCCCCAGCATTTT. Its translation: CASSLLGNNQPQHF. The chain uses TRBV28 and TRBJ1-5; D remains unclear. V shed 3 bases and J shed 3 bases, with 9 bases lying between them. This CDR3 is 14 amino acids long. Germline V gives CDR1 MDHEN, CDR2 SYDVKM.

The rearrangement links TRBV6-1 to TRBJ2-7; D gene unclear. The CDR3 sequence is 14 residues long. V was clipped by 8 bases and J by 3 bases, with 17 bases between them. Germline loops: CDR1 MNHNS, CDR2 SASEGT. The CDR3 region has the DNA TGTGCCAGCTTTCTGGGCTTAGCAGGCTACGAGCAGTACTTC. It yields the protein CASFLGLAGYEQYF.

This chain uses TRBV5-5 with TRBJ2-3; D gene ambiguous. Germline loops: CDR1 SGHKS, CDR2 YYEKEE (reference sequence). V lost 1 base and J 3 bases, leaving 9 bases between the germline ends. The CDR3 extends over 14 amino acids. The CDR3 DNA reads TGTGCCAGCAGCTTGTCTATAGATACAGATACGCAGTATTTT. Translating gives CASSLSIDTDTQYF.

Here the CDR3 DNA reads TGTGCCAGCTCCGACCTCTGGGACAGGGGTAGCAATCAGCCCCAGCATTTT. It translates to CASSDLWDRGSNQPQHF. V and J are TRBV18 and TRBJ1-5, with 10 nucleotides matching TRBD1. This CDR3 is built from 17 residues. Germline values: CDR1 KGHSH, CDR2 LQKENI. V was clipped by 6 bases and J by 0 bases; unmatched bases: 8.

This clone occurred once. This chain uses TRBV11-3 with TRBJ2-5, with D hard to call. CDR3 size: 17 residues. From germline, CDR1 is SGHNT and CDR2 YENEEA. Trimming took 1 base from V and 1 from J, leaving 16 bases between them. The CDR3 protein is CASSLGIAQRSQETQYF. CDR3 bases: TGTGCCAGCAGCTTAGGGATTGCCCAAAGATCCCAAGAGACCCAGTACTTC.

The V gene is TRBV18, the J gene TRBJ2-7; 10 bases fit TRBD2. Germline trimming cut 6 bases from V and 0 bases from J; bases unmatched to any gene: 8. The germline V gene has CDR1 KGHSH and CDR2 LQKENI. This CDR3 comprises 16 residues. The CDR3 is CASSRGTSASSYEQYF. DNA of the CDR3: TGTGCCAGCTCCCGTGGGACTAGCGCCAGCTCCTACGAGCAGTACTTC.

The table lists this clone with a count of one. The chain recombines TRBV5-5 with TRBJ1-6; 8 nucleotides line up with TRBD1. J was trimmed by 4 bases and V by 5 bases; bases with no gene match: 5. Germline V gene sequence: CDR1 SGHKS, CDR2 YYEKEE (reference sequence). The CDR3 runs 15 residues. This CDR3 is CASSDRGTYNSPLHF. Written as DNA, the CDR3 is TGTGCCAGCAGTGACAGGGGCACTTATAATTCACCCCTCCACTTT.

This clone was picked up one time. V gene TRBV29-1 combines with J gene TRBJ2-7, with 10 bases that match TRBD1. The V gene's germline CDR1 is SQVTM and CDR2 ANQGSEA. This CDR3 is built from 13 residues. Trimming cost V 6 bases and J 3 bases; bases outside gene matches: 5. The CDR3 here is CSVGTGENYEQYF. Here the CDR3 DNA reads TGCAGCGTCGGGACAGGGGAGAACTACGAGCAGTACTTC.

The CDR3 loop reads CASSIEPYEQYF. The CDR3 nucleotides are TGTGCCAGCAGCATTGAGCCCTACGAGCAGTACTTC. The chain carries TRBV5-5 and TRBJ2-7; no clear D gene. The CDR3 is 12 residues long. V lost 4 bases to trimming and J lost 2 bases, with 7 bases between them. CDR1 and CDR2 (germline): SGHKS, YYEKEE (reference sequence).

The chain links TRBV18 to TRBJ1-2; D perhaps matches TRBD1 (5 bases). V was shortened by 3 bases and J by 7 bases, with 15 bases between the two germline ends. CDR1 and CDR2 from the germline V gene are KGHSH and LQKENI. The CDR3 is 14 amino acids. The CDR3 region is CASSPLDQGGGYTF. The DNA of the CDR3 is TGTGCCAGCTCACCGCTCGATCAGGGCGGTGGCTACACCTTC.

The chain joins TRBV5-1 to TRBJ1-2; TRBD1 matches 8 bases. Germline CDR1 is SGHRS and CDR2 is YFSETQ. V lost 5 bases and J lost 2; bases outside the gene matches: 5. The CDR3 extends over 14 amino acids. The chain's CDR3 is CASRPDRDNYGYTF. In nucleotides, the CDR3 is TGCGCCAGCAGACCGGACAGGGACAACTATGGCTACACCTTC.

The CDR3 DNA sequence: TGTGCCAGCTCCTCTGTAGGGTCCAATCAGCCCCAGCATTTT. Protein: CASSSVGSNQPQHF. The chain joins TRBV7-2 to TRBJ1-5; D gene uncertain. Trimming stripped 8 bases from V and 3 bases from J, with 14 bases between. The CDR3 contains 14 residues. The V gene's germline CDR1 is SGHTA and CDR2 FQGNSA.

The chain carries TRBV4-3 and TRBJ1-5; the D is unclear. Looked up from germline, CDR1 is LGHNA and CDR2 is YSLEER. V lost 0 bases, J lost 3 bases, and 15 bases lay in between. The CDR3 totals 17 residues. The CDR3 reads CASSQEGPSMSNQPQHF. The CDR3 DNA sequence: TGCGCCAGCAGCCAAGAAGGACCCTCGATGTCCAATCAGCCCCAGCATTTT.

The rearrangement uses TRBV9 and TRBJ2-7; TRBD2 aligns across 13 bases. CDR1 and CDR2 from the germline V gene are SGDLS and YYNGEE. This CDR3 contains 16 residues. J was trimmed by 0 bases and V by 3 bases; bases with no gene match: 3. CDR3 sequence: CASSDGTSGASYEQYF. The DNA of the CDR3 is TGTGCCAGCAGCGACGGGACTAGCGGGGCCTCCTACGAGCAGTACTTC. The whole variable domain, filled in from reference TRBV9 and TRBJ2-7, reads DSGVTQTPKHLITATGQRVTLRCSPRSGDLSVYWYQQSLDQGLQFLIQYYNGEERAKGNILERFSAQQFPDLHSELNLSSLELGDSALYFCASSDGTSGASYEQYFGPGTRLTVT.

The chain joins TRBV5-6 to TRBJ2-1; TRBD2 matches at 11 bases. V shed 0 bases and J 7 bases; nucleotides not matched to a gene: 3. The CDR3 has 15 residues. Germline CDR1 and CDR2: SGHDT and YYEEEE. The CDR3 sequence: CASSLEASGRNEQFF. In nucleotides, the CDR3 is TGTGCCAGCAGCTTGGAAGCTAGCGGGAGGAATGAGCAGTTCTTC.

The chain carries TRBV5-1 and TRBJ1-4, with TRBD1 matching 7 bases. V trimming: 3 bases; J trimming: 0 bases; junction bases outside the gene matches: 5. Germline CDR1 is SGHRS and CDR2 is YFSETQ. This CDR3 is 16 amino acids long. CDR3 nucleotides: TGCGCCAGCAGCTGGACAGGCAGTGCAACTAATGAAAAACTGTTTTTT. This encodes CASSWTGSATNEKLFF.